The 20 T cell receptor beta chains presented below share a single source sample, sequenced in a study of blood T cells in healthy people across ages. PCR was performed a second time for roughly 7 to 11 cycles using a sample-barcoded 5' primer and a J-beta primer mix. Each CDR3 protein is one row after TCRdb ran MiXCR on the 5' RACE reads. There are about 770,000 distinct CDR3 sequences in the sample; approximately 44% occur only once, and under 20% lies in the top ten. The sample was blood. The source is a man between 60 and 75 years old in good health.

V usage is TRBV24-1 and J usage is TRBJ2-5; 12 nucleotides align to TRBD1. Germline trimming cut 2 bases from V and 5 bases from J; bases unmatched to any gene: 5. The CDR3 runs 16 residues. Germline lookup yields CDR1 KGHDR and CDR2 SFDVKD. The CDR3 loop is CATSDSGTGGGETQYF. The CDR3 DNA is TGTGCCACCAGTGATTCCGGGACAGGGGGCGGTGAGACCCAGTACTTC.

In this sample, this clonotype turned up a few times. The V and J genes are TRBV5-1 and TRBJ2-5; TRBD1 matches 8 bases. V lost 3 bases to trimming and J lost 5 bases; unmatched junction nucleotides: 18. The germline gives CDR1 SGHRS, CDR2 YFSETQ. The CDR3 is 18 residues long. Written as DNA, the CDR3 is TGCGCCAGCAGCTACCGAGGGACAGGATCCAGCCGAAGGGAGACCCAGTACTTC. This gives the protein CASSYRGTGSSRRETQYF.

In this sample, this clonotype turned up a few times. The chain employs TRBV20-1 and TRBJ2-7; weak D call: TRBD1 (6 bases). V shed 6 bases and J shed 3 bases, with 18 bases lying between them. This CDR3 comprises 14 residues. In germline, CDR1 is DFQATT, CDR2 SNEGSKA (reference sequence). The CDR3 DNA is TGCAGTGCCCCGCGGGCAGGGGATTTCTACGAGCAGTACTTC. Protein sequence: CSAPRAGDFYEQYF.

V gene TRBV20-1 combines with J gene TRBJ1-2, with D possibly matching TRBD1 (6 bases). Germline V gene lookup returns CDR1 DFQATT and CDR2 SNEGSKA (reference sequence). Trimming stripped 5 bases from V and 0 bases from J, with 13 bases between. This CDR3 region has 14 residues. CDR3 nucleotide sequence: TGCAGTGCTCCGCGGACAGTAGCTAACTATGGCTACACCTTC. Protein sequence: CSAPRTVANYGYTF.

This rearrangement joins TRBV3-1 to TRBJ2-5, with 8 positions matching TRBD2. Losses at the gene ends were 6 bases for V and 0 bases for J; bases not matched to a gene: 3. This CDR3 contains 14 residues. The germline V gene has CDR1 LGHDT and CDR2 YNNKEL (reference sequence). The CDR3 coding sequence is TGTGCCAGCAGGGCTAGCGGGTACCAAGAGACCCAGTACTTC. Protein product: CASRASGYQETQYF.

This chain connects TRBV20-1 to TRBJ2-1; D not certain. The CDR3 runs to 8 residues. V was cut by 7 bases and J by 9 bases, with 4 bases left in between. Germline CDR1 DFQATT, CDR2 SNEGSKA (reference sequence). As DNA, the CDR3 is TGCAGTGTCGCTGAGCAGTTCTTC. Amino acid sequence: CSVAEQFF.

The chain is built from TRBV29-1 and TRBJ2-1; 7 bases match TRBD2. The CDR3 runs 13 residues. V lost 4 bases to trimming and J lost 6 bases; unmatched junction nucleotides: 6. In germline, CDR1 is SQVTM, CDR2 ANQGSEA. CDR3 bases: TGCAGCGTTGGAGCGGGACGACCCAATGAGCAGTTCTTC. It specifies CSVGAGRPNEQFF.

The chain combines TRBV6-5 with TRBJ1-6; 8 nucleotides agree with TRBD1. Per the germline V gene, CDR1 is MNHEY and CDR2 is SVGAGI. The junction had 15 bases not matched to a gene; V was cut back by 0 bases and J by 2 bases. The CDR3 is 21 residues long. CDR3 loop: CASSYSGTGLRRRTYNSPLHF. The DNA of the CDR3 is TGTGCCAGCAGTTACTCCGGGACAGGACTCCGCAGAAGAACCTATAATTCACCCCTCCACTTT.

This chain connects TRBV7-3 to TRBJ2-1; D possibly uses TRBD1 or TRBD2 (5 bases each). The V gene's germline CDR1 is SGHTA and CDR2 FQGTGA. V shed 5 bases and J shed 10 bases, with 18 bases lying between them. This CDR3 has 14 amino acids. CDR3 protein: CASSPGTDVFEQFF. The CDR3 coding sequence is TGTGCCAGCAGCCCCGGGACGGATGTTTTCGAGCAGTTCTTC.

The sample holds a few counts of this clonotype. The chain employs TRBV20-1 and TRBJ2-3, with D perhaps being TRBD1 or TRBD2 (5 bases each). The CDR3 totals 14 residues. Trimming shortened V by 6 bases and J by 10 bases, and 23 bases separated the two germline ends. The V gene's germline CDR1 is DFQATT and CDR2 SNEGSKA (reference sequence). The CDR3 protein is CSAIRDGATGAQYF. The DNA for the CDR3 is TGCAGTGCAATCCGGGACGGAGCAACGGGTGCGCAGTATTTT.

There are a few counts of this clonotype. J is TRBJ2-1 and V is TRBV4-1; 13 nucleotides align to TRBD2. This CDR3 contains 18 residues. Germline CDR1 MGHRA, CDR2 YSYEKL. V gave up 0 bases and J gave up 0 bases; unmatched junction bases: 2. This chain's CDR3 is CASSQEGTSGDSYNEQFF. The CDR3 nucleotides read TGCGCCAGCAGCCAAGAAGGGACTAGCGGGGACTCCTACAATGAGCAGTTCTTC.

CDR3 nucleotide sequence: TGCAGTGCTAGAGACCTGCCGGGGAGGCCTAGCACAGATACGCAGTATTTT. Translated, it gives CSARDLPGRPSTDTQYF. V is TRBV20-1 and J is TRBJ2-3, with D tentatively TRBD2 (6 bases). The CDR3 extends over 17 amino acids. The V end lost 0 bases, the J end lost 0 bases, and 16 bases lay between the germline ends. CDR1 is DFQATT and CDR2 is SNEGSKA in the germline V gene (reference sequence).

CDR3 sequence reads: CATSDTVTAGTDTQYF. Written as DNA, the CDR3 is TGTGCCACCAGTGATACTGTTACAGCTGGCACAGATACGCAGTATTTT. The chain couples TRBV24-1 to TRBJ2-3; D unclear. CDR1 is KGHDR and CDR2 is SFDVKD in the germline V gene. The germline V and J ends were trimmed by 3 bases and 1 base, with 13 bases remaining between them. The length of the CDR3 is 16 residues.

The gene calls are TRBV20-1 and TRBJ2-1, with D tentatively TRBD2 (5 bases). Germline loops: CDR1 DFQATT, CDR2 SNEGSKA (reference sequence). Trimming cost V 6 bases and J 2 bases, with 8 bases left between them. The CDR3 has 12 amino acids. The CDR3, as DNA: TGCAGTGCGACCGGGGCCTACAATGAGCAGTTCTTC. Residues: CSATGAYNEQFF.

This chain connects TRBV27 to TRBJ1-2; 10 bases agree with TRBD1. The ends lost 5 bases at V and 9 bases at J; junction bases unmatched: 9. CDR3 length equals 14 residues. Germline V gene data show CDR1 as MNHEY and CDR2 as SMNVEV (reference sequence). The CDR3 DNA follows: TGTGCCAGCAGTCGGGACAGGGGCCAAGGTAGCTACACCTTC. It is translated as CASSRDRGQGSYTF.

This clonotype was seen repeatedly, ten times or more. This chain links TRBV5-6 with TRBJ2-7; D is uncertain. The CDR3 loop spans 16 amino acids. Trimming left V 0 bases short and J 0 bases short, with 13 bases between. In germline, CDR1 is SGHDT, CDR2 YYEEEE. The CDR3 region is CASSLGSGEPSYEQYF. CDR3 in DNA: TGTGCCAGCAGCTTGGGTTCCGGAGAGCCCTCCTACGAGCAGTACTTC.

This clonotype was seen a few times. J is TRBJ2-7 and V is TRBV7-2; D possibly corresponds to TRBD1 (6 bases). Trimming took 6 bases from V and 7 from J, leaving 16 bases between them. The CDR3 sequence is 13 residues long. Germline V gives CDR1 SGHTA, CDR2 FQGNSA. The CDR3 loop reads CASRYYTGLEQYF. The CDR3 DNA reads TGTGCCAGCAGGTACTACACAGGGCTAGAGCAGTACTTC.

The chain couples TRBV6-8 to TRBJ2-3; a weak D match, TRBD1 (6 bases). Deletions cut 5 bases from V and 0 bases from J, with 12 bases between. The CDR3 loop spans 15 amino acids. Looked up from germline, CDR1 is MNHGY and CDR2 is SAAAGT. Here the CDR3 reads CASSQKGVSTDTQYF. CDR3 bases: TGTGCCAGCAGTCAAAAGGGGGTTAGCACAGATACGCAGTATTTT.

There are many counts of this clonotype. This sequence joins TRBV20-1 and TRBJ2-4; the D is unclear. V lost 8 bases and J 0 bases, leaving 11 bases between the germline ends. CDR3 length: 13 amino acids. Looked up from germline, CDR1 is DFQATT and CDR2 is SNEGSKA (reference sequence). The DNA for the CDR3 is TGCAGTCCAAGAGAGGAAGCCAAAAACATTCAGTACTTC. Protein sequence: CSPREEAKNIQYF.

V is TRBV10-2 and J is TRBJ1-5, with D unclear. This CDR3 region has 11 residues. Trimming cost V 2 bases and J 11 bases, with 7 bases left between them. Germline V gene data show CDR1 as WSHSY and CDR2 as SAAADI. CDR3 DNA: TGCGCCAGCAGTGAGGGTCTTGCCCAGCATTTT. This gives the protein CASSEGLAQHF.